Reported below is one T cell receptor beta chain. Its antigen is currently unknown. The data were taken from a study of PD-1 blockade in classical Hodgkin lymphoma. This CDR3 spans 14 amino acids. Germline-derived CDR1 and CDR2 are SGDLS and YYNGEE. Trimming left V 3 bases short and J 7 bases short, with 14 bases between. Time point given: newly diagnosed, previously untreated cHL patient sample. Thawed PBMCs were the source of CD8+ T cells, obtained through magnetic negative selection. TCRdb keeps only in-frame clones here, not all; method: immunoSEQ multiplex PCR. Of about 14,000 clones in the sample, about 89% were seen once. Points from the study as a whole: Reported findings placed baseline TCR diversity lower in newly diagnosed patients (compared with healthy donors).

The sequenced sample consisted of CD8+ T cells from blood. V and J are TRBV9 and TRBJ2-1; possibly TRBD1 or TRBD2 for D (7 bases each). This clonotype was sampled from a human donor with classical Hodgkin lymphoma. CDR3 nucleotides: TGTGCCAGCAGCGCAGGGGGGGAGGCGAATGAGCAGTTCTTC. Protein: CASSAGGEANEQFF.